The rows below give T cell receptor beta chains drawn from one sample of a study of blood T cells in healthy people across ages. TCRdb fed the 5' RACE reads into MiXCR, producing one record per CDR3 protein. The repertoire has approximately 780,000 distinct CDR3 sequences, roughly 26% of them found once; the top ten carry over 2.5%. The data also belong to a second study, concerning T cells of mothers and their children.

Source material: blood. Receptor source: a boy between 10 and 17 years old in good health. CDR3s include the opening cysteine and the closing phenylalanine or tryptophan.

j_call | v_call | cdr3_aa
TRBJ1-5 | TRBV7-2 | CASSLEWINQPQHF
TRBJ1-4 | TRBV12-3/TRBV12-4 | CASTRGGLGNEKLFF
- | TRBV28 | CASSLYRSYEQYF
TRBJ2-2 | TRBV7-2 | CASSLASGGAGELFF
TRBJ2-7 | TRBV9 | CASSVPPRGGQELHEQYF
TRBJ2-7 | TRBV7-9 | CASSSPSDGSYEQYF
TRBJ2-7 | TRBV5-6 | CASSLVGRGFSYEQYF
TRBJ2-6 | TRBV7-3 | CASSLTVTAGGANVLTF
- | TRBV19 | CASRKGPGYYEQYF
- | TRBV5-1 | CASSPKELWSYEQYF
TRBJ2-5 | TRBV6-1 | CASSESRQGRETQYF
TRBJ2-7 | TRBV3-1 | CASSQGPVYEQYF
TRBJ2-2 | TRBV14 | CASSPGAGELFF
TRBJ2-7 | TRBV18 | CASSAEQSYEQYF
TRBJ2-5 | TRBV10-2 | CASMGRGQETQYF
TRBJ2-5 | TRBV20-1 | CSARSGPQETQYF
TRBJ2-1 | TRBV7-2 | CASSPGLAGVYNEQFF
TRBJ1-2 | TRBV20-1 | CSGRELRGYTF
TRBJ2-7 | TRBV14 | CASSQDLAGWNGQYF
TRBJ2-5 | TRBV4-1 | CASSQVVSGGTSQETQYF
TRBJ2-5 | TRBV4-1 | CASSHLGALAGVQQETQYF
TRBJ1-3 | TRBV10-3 | CAIRPREVSGNTIYF
TRBJ1-1 | TRBV19 | CAIGGGRSTEAFF
TRBJ1-5 | TRBV12-3/TRBV12-4 | CASTDTLSNQPQHF
TRBJ1-1 | TRBV20-1 | CSARGRGDREDLTEAFF